This TCR beta chain comes out of a study of T cells in Graves' hyperthyroidism and ophthalmopathy. Researchers took RNA transcripts and amplified the TCR beta CDR3 regions from them. The TCR CDR3 first-round RT-PCR relied on the HTBI primer set. Using its own MiXCR run on the multiplex PCR reads, TCRdb lists one record per CDR3 protein. Of hundreds of thousands of distinct CDR3 sequences listed, 15% to 19% were seen once; the top ten hold roughly 15%. This clonotype has a handful of counts. The CDR3 covers 15 residues. CDR1 is MNHEY and CDR2 is SVGEGT in the germline V gene. Trimming removed 5 bases from V and 1 base from J; junction bases left unmatched: 3.

The receptor was derived from a woman younger than 35 with Graves' hyperthyroidism. V gene TRBV6-2 or TRBV6-3 combines with J gene TRBJ2-1, with TRBD2 matching 9 bases. The sequenced material came from blood. DNA for the CDR3: TGTGCCAGCAGTCCTAGCGGGATGTCCTACAATGAGCAGTTCTTC. It encodes CASSPSGMSYNEQFF.